A selection of T cell receptor beta chains follows, all from one sample in a study of control samples from healthy donors and cancer patients. Data came from immunoSEQ multiplex PCR; TCRdb stores just in-frame clones and leaves some out. Among about 120,000 clones, 70% to 90% were seen once, and the ten largest hold about 40%. The sample was blood. The origin of the receptors is a man aged 45 to 65 in good health. Both conserved end residues are part of each CDR3. The D gene is left open where the match is weak. Only some rows state a clone size, as once, few, many or a class for expanded clones.

cdr3_nt: TGTGCCAGCAGGATTAGCGGGGGGGAGTACAATGAGCAGTTCTTC
cdr3_aa: CASRISGGEYNEQFF
j_call: TRBJ2-1
v_call: TRBV11-2
clone_size: -
d_call: TRBD2

cdr3_nt: TGTGCCAGCAGCTTAAACTCCAAGGAGCCCCAGCATTTT
cdr3_aa: CASSLNSKEPQHF
j_call: TRBJ1-5
v_call: TRBV7-2
clone_size: -
d_call: -

cdr3_nt: TGTGCCAGCAGCCAACGGACAGGGACCAATGAAGCTTTCTTT
cdr3_aa: CASSQRTGTNEAFF
j_call: TRBJ1-1
v_call: TRBV3-1/TRBV3-2
clone_size: -
d_call: TRBD1

cdr3_nt: TGTGCCACCAGTGATCGGGACAGGGAATACATGAACACTGAAGCTTTCTTT
cdr3_aa: CATSDRDREYMNTEAFF
j_call: TRBJ1-1
v_call: TRBV24-1
clone_size: -
d_call: TRBD1

cdr3_nt: TGTGCCAGCAGCTTAGCCTCAGGGTCCTCTGGAAACACCATATATTTT
cdr3_aa: CASSLASGSSGNTIYF
j_call: TRBJ1-3
v_call: TRBV7-2
clone_size: -
d_call: -

cdr3_nt: TGTGCCAGCAGCTTAGGCTGGCGGGGGGGCTACGAGCAGTACTTC
cdr3_aa: CASSLGWRGGYEQYF
j_call: TRBJ2-7
v_call: TRBV7-2
clone_size: -
d_call: TRBD2

cdr3_nt: TGTGCCAGCAGTGGGGTCGACAGGGCGGTTGGCTACACCTTC
cdr3_aa: CASSGVDRAVGYTF
j_call: TRBJ1-2
v_call: TRBV5-8
clone_size: -
d_call: TRBD1

cdr3_nt: TGTGCCACCAGCGAAGACAGCCAAGAGACCCAGTACTTC
cdr3_aa: CATSEDSQETQYF
j_call: TRBJ2-5
v_call: TRBV15
clone_size: once
d_call: -

cdr3_nt: TGTGCCAGCAGCAGGAGGGGGGACACTGAAGCTTTCTTT
cdr3_aa: CASSRRGDTEAFF
j_call: TRBJ1-1
v_call: TRBV11-3
clone_size: -
d_call: -

cdr3_nt: TGCGCCAGCAGCCAAGATGCGGGAGGGGGGGCTTGGAGCTACGAGCAGTACTTC
cdr3_aa: CASSQDAGGGAWSYEQYF
j_call: TRBJ2-7
v_call: TRBV4-3
clone_size: -
d_call: TRBD2

cdr3_nt: TGTGCCAGCAGCGTAGGGGAGGGTGCGACCATATATTTT
cdr3_aa: CASSVGEGATIYF
j_call: TRBJ1-3
v_call: TRBV9
clone_size: -
d_call: -

cdr3_nt: TGTGCCAGCAGCCCCTGGGACTTTAACACTGAAGCTTTCTTT
cdr3_aa: CASSPWDFNTEAFF
j_call: TRBJ1-1
v_call: TRBV9
clone_size: -
d_call: -

cdr3_nt: TGCAGTGCTAGTCGGCAGGGGTTTAGCAATCAGCCCCAGCATTTT
cdr3_aa: CSASRQGFSNQPQHF
j_call: TRBJ1-5
v_call: TRBV20-1
clone_size: -
d_call: -

cdr3_nt: TGTGCCAGCTCACCCCGGACAGGGGGCGGAGAGACCCAGTACTTC
cdr3_aa: CASSPRTGGGETQYF
j_call: TRBJ2-5
v_call: TRBV18
clone_size: -
d_call: TRBD1

cdr3_nt: TGTGCCAGCAGGAGCAATCCGGATAATGAAAAACTGTTTTTT
cdr3_aa: CASRSNPDNEKLFF
j_call: TRBJ1-4
v_call: TRBV6-5
clone_size: -
d_call: -

cdr3_nt: TGTGCCAGCAGGAGGTGGACAGGGGGCGAGACTGAAGCTTTCTTT
cdr3_aa: CASRRWTGGETEAFF
j_call: TRBJ1-1
v_call: TRBV2
clone_size: -
d_call: TRBD1

cdr3_nt: TGTGCCAGCAGTTACTCTCCAGGGCGAGAGACCCAGTACTTC
cdr3_aa: CASSYSPGRETQYF
j_call: TRBJ2-5
v_call: TRBV6-5
clone_size: -
d_call: -

cdr3_nt: TGTGCCAGCAGCCCACGGCTTGGCAGGGAGGACGGCTACACCTTC
cdr3_aa: CASSPRLGREDGYTF
j_call: TRBJ1-2
v_call: TRBV7-2
clone_size: -
d_call: -

cdr3_nt: TGTGCCTGCGGCGAGGGGGGTACCTACGAGCAGTACTTC
cdr3_aa: CACGEGGTYEQYF
j_call: TRBJ2-7
v_call: TRBV7-2
clone_size: few
d_call: -

cdr3_nt: TGTGCCAGTACCCCCCAGGGCCAGGGCTTTCAGCCCCAGCATTTT
cdr3_aa: CASTPQGQGFQPQHF
j_call: TRBJ1-5
v_call: TRBV19
clone_size: -
d_call: -

cdr3_nt: TGTGCCATCAAGGGGGCCCCCGGGGGGAGCACAGATACGCAGTATTTT
cdr3_aa: CAIKGAPGGSTDTQYF
j_call: TRBJ2-3
v_call: TRBV10-3
clone_size: -
d_call: -

cdr3_nt: TGCGCCAGCAGCTTGGGACTAGCGGGGGACCCCAATGAGCAGTTCTTC
cdr3_aa: CASSLGLAGDPNEQFF
j_call: TRBJ2-1
v_call: TRBV5-1
clone_size: -
d_call: TRBD2

cdr3_nt: TGTGCCAGCTCACCCGTACCAAACCAAGAGACCCAGTACTTC
cdr3_aa: CASSPVPNQETQYF
j_call: TRBJ2-5
v_call: TRBV18
clone_size: -
d_call: -

cdr3_nt: TGTGCCTGGAGAAAACAGGAAAAACTGTTTTTT
cdr3_aa: CAWRKQEKLFF
j_call: TRBJ1-4
v_call: TRBV30
clone_size: -
d_call: -

cdr3_nt: TGTGCCAGCGCTGACAGGGGAAGGGGCAATCAGCCCCAGCATTTT
cdr3_aa: CASADRGRGNQPQHF
j_call: TRBJ1-5
v_call: TRBV27
clone_size: once
d_call: TRBD1

cdr3_nt: TGTGCCAGCAGCAAAATTTGGACTAGCGGGGGGGCCTTGGTGGATACGCAGTATTTT
cdr3_aa: CASSKIWTSGGALVDTQYF
j_call: TRBJ2-3
v_call: TRBV9
clone_size: -
d_call: TRBD2

cdr3_nt: TGCGCCAGCAGCTTGACAGGGGGGGCCTACGAGCAGTACTTC
cdr3_aa: CASSLTGGAYEQYF
j_call: TRBJ2-7
v_call: TRBV5-1
clone_size: -
d_call: -

cdr3_nt: TGTGCCAGCAGTTCCTCTCTTCACAGGCTAGACCTGAACACTGAAGCTTTCTTT
cdr3_aa: CASSSSLHRLDLNTEAFF
j_call: TRBJ1-1
v_call: TRBV6-2/TRBV6-3
clone_size: -
d_call: -

cdr3_nt: TGTGCCAGCAGCCAAGATATCGGGACAGGGTATGGCTACACCTTC
cdr3_aa: CASSQDIGTGYGYTF
j_call: TRBJ1-2
v_call: TRBV4-2
clone_size: -
d_call: TRBD1

cdr3_nt: TGTGCCAGCAGGCGACAGGGTATGAACACTGAAGCTTTCTTT
cdr3_aa: CASRRQGMNTEAFF
j_call: TRBJ1-1
v_call: TRBV6-5
clone_size: -
d_call: TRBD1

cdr3_nt: TGTGCCAGCTCACCGTCCGGGACAGGGGTCTCCTACGAGCAGTACTTC
cdr3_aa: CASSPSGTGVSYEQYF
j_call: TRBJ2-7
v_call: TRBV18
clone_size: once
d_call: TRBD1

cdr3_nt: TGTGCCAGCAGCTCAACCACTGGTTCGGTCTATGGCTACACCTTC
cdr3_aa: CASSSTTGSVYGYTF
j_call: TRBJ1-2
v_call: TRBV11-2
clone_size: -
d_call: -

cdr3_nt: TGTGCCAGTAGTGCAGGGATTCGGAGCTCCTACGAGCAGTACTTC
cdr3_aa: CASSAGIRSSYEQYF
j_call: TRBJ2-7
v_call: TRBV19
clone_size: -
d_call: -

cdr3_nt: TGCGCCAGCAGCTTGGGCGGGGGGGCAACAGATACGCAGTATTTT
cdr3_aa: CASSLGGGATDTQYF
j_call: TRBJ2-3
v_call: TRBV5-1
clone_size: -
d_call: TRBD2

cdr3_nt: TGTGCCACCGTGGGACAGTTCAGTAGTCAGCCCCAGCATTTT
cdr3_aa: CATVGQFSSQPQHF
j_call: TRBJ1-5
v_call: TRBV6-6
clone_size: -
d_call: TRBD1

cdr3_nt: TGTGCCAGCAGCACGTTTCAGGGGGTAGGCGGCTACACCTTC
cdr3_aa: CASSTFQGVGGYTF
j_call: TRBJ1-2
v_call: TRBV21-1
clone_size: -
d_call: -

cdr3_nt: TGCGCCAGCAGCTTGTTGGAGGGACCGACAGATACGCAGTATTTT
cdr3_aa: CASSLLEGPTDTQYF
j_call: TRBJ2-3
v_call: TRBV5-1
clone_size: -
d_call: -

cdr3_nt: TGCGCCAGCAGTCAATCTCGGCGCCCAGGGCAAAGTCAGAACACTGAAGCTTTCTTT
cdr3_aa: CASSQSRRPGQSQNTEAFF
j_call: TRBJ1-1
v_call: TRBV23-1
clone_size: once
d_call: -

cdr3_nt: TGTGCCAGTAGTCTATCCGGGACAGGGGGAAGTAATCAGCCCCAGCATTTT
cdr3_aa: CASSLSGTGGSNQPQHF
j_call: TRBJ1-5
v_call: TRBV19
clone_size: -
d_call: TRBD1

cdr3_nt: TGTGCCAGTAGTATAGGCCGGACTTCCAATGAAAAACTGTTTTTT
cdr3_aa: CASSIGRTSNEKLFF
j_call: TRBJ1-4
v_call: TRBV19
clone_size: -
d_call: -

cdr3_nt: TGTGCCAGCAGTTTCGGGCAGGCTGGCTACACCTTC
cdr3_aa: CASSFGQAGYTF
j_call: TRBJ1-2
v_call: TRBV12-3/TRBV12-4
clone_size: -
d_call: -

cdr3_nt: TGTGCCACCAGCAGCTACCCTCGACAGGGCTACAATCAGCCCCAGCATTTT
cdr3_aa: CATSSYPRQGYNQPQHF
j_call: TRBJ1-5
v_call: TRBV15
clone_size: -
d_call: TRBD1

cdr3_nt: TGTGCCAGCAGCTTATTGGGGGGTTCCCCCTACGAGCAGTACTTC
cdr3_aa: CASSLLGGSPYEQYF
j_call: TRBJ2-7
v_call: TRBV7-2
clone_size: once
d_call: -

cdr3_nt: TGTGCCAGCAGCGTAGGGGGAGGCGGCAATCAGCCCCAGCATTTT
cdr3_aa: CASSVGGGGNQPQHF
j_call: TRBJ1-5
v_call: TRBV9
clone_size: -
d_call: -

cdr3_nt: TGCGGTGTCCCGGGACTAGAGAATCAAGAGACCCAGTACTTC
cdr3_aa: CGVPGLENQETQYF
j_call: TRBJ2-5
v_call: TRBV29-1
clone_size: -
d_call: TRBD2

cdr3_nt: TGTGCCACCAGTGATGGCAGGGGGTACTCCTACGAGCAGTACTTC
cdr3_aa: CATSDGRGYSYEQYF
j_call: TRBJ2-7
v_call: TRBV24-1
clone_size: -
d_call: TRBD1

cdr3_nt: TGCGCCAGCAGCTTGGAGGGCGAGGGCAATCAGCCCCAGCATTTT
cdr3_aa: CASSLEGEGNQPQHF
j_call: TRBJ1-5
v_call: TRBV5-1
clone_size: -
d_call: -

cdr3_nt: TGTGCCAGCAGCTTATCCCCGCGACCGGCAGGGGGGTACGAGCAGTACTTC
cdr3_aa: CASSLSPRPAGGYEQYF
j_call: TRBJ2-7
v_call: TRBV7-6
clone_size: -
d_call: -

cdr3_nt: TGTGCCAGTCGACAAGGGGGTAATTCACCCCTCCACTTT
cdr3_aa: CASRQGGNSPLHF
j_call: TRBJ1-6
v_call: TRBV19
clone_size: -
d_call: -

cdr3_nt: TGTGCCAGCAGCTTGGCCGCGACGGAGACCGATTCCTATGGCTACACCTTC
cdr3_aa: CASSLAATETDSYGYTF
j_call: TRBJ1-2
v_call: TRBV5-8
clone_size: -
d_call: -

cdr3_nt: TGTGCCAGCAGTTTTCCCGGGACAAAGAACACTGAAGCTTTCTTT
cdr3_aa: CASSFPGTKNTEAFF
j_call: TRBJ1-1
v_call: TRBV6-6
clone_size: -
d_call: -

cdr3_nt: TGTGCCAGCAGCTTAGTTTCTGGAGGCTATAAAGCTTTCTTT
cdr3_aa: CASSLVSGGYKAFF
j_call: TRBJ1-1
v_call: TRBV7-9
clone_size: -
d_call: -

cdr3_nt: TGTGCCACCCGGACAGGCTCGACTAACTATGGCTACACCTTC
cdr3_aa: CATRTGSTNYGYTF
j_call: TRBJ1-2
v_call: TRBV19
clone_size: -
d_call: TRBD1